This T cell receptor beta chain emerged from a study of cytomegalovirus exposure and HLA in healthy donors. Overall study results and limits: Some TCR beta chains (roughly 150 of them) were listed as cytomegalovirus-associated.

The repertoire was sequenced with immunoSEQ multiplex PCR; TCRdb's copy has only in-frame clones and lacks some. The sample includes 100,000 to 120,000 clones, 70% to 90% of them seen just once. Comments on this clone: Antigen specificity is unknown.

The CDR3 runs to 15 residues. From germline, CDR1 is MGHRA and CDR2 YSYEKL. The V gene end was trimmed by 2 bases and the J gene end by 6 bases; junction bases not matched to a gene: 9. The receptor's source is a woman aged 18-29 years in good health and CMV-seropositive. This rearrangement joins TRBV4-1 to TRBJ1-2, with TRBD1 matching 7 bases. The sequencing input was PBMCs. CDR3 region: CASSQPGQVRHGYTF. The CDR3, as DNA: TGCGCCAGCAGCCAACCCGGACAGGTTCGTCATGGCTACACCTTC.